This entry lists 9 T cell receptor beta chains sequenced from one sample in a study of tumor and adjacent non-tumor tissue in lung cancer. No cell sorting was done before RNA was extracted from the tissue. More than 3 cm separated this lung sample from the edge of the tumor. The library came from three nested PCR rounds adapted from ARM-PCR protocols. Using its own MiXCR run on the multiplex PCR reads, TCRdb lists one record per CDR3 protein. The repertoire consists of 50,000 to 60,000 distinct CDR3 sequences, with 74% occurring once and the leading ten covering around 23%. Material for sequencing was distant non-tumor lung tissue. The receptors originated from a woman aged 60-75 years with non-small cell lung cancer.

Remarks on this clonotype: One junction end disagrees with the germline gene, perhaps due to a read error. This sequence joins TRBV20-1 and TRBJ1-2; 9 bases are a match to TRBD1. The CDR3 totals 15 residues. CDR1 and CDR2 from the germline V gene are DFQATT and SNEGSKA (reference sequence). This chain's CDR3 is CSTSVFSGQGFGYTF. The CDR3, as DNA: TGCAGTACTAGTGTATTTTCGGGACAGGGCTTTGGCTACACCTTC.

The chain uses TRBV29-1 and TRBJ1-2, with 7 nucleotides matching TRBD1. This CDR3 contains 17 residues. V dropped 3 bases and J dropped 8; count of bases not matched to a gene: 21. CDR1 is SQVTM, CDR2 ANQGSEA, per germline. The chain's CDR3 is CSVDNVPGQPSPRGYTF. CDR3 sequence (DNA): TGCAGCGTTGATAACGTGCCGGGACAGCCATCTCCAAGGGGCTACACCTTC. Filled out from reference TRBV29-1 and TRBJ1-2, the complete variable domain reads SAVISQKPSRDICQRGTSLTIQCQVDSQVTMMFWYRQQPGQSLTLIATANQGSEATYESGFVIDKFPISRPNLTFSTLTVSNMSPEDSSIYLCSVDNVPGQPSPRGYTFGSGTRLTVV.

This clonotype was seen at least ten times. The chain recombines TRBV5-1 with TRBJ2-5; TRBD1 is a possible D gene (5 bases). The CDR3 is made up of 14 amino acids. Trimming removed 1 base from V and 4 bases from J, with 11 bases in between. Germline loops: CDR1 SGHRS, CDR2 YFSETQ. The CDR3 reads CASSLQGGGETQYF. CDR3 nucleotides: TGCGCCAGCAGCTTGCAGGGTGGCGGAGAGACCCAGTACTTC.

The rearrangement uses TRBV11-1 and TRBJ2-3; D is ambiguous. V shed 1 base and J shed 2 bases, with 10 bases lying between them. There are 15 residues in the CDR3. The germline V gene encodes CDR1 SGHAT and CDR2 FQDESV (reference sequence). CDR3 nucleotide sequence: TGTGCCAGCAGCTTAGGTTTTCGGTCCACAGATACGCAGTATTTT. Amino acids: CASSLGFRSTDTQYF. Full variable domain (rest looked up from reference TRBV11-1 and TRBJ2-3): EAEVAQSPRYKITEKSQAVAFWCDPISGHATLYWYRQILGQGPELLVQFQDESVVDDSQLPKDRFSAERLKGVDSTLKIQPAELGDSAMYLCASSLGFRSTDTQYFGPGTRLTVL.

Only a few counts were recorded for this clonotype. Relative to the germline gene, one junction end is altered; a read error may explain this. The chain recombines TRBV6-2 or TRBV6-3 with TRBJ1-1; the D is unclear. The CDR3 runs 17 residues. From germline, CDR1 is MNHEY and CDR2 SVGEGT. This CDR3 is CTSSPRAGFFGYTEAFF. CDR3 DNA sequence: TGTACCAGCAGTCCCCGAGCTGGATTTTTTGGATACACTGAAGCTTTCTTT.

A note on this clonotype: The junction differs from germline at one of its ends, possibly a read error. The chain joins TRBV11-1 to TRBJ2-5; D perhaps matches TRBD2 (5 bases). The V gene's germline CDR1 is SGHAT and CDR2 FQDESV (reference sequence). CDR3 length: 14 residues. In DNA, the CDR3 is TGTACCAGCAGCGTGACGACCCGGGGAGAGACCCAGTACTTC. Amino acids: CTSSVTTRGETQYF.

This chain uses TRBV11-3 with TRBJ2-4; 8 bases agree with TRBD1. J gave up 9 bases and V 2 bases, and 9 bases lay outside the gene matches. The germline V gene has CDR1 SGHNT and CDR2 YENEEA. The CDR3 extends over 15 amino acids. The CDR3, as DNA: TGTGCCAGCAGCTTATTCGATGGACAGGGCGTCATTCAGTACTTC. It specifies CASSLFDGQGVIQYF.

This clonotype was seen ten or more times. The J gene is TRBJ2-1, the V gene TRBV5-4; possibly TRBD1 or TRBD2 for D (6 bases each). This CDR3 spans 13 amino acids. V was clipped by 1 base and J by 8 bases, with 10 bases between them. Germline V gene lookup returns CDR1 SGHNT and CDR2 YYREEE (reference sequence). CDR3 in DNA: TGTGCCAGCAGCTTGAACAGGGAGGATGAGCAGTTCTTC. Its translation: CASSLNREDEQFF. Drawing the rest from reference TRBV5-4 and TRBJ2-1, the complete variable domain is ETGVTQSPTHLIKTRGQQVTLRCSSQSGHNTVSWYQQALGQGPQFIFQYYREEENGRGNFPPRFSGLQFPNYSSELNVNALELDDSALYLCASSLNREDEQFFGPGTRLTVL.

The genes are TRBV6-1 and TRBJ1-5; D is perhaps TRBD1 (6 bases). The ends were cut back, 10 bases at V and 7 bases at J, with 23 bases in the middle. Germline V CDR1 and CDR2: MNHNS, SASEGT. This CDR3 has 15 amino acids. The CDR3: CANREGSGARQPQHF. In nucleotides, the CDR3 is TGTGCCAACAGGGAGGGGTCAGGGGCAAGACAGCCCCAGCATTTT.